This T cell receptor beta chain was sequenced during a study of blood T cell repertoires in COVID-19. The repertoire was sequenced with immunoSEQ multiplex PCR; TCRdb's copy has only in-frame clones and lacks some. The data show 200,000 to 300,000 clones, 65% to 90% seen once. The germline gives CDR1 SGHTA, CDR2 FQGNSA. The V end was cut by 4 bases, the J end by 4 bases, with 8 bases between. This CDR3 has 12 residues. Everyone who took part was about 18 to 90 years old, and they came from 20 to 25 US areas. Assignment of participants to cohorts was predicated upon participant-reported clinical history.

This chain links TRBV7-2 with TRBJ2-7; D not certain. Specimen: PBMCs or T cells enriched from blood (not recorded which). The origin of this receptor is a woman in her forties or fifties with acute COVID-19. The CDR3 protein is CASSSHSYEQYF. CDR3 nucleotide sequence: TGTGCCAGCAGCTCCCACAGTTACGAGCAGTACTTC.